This T cell receptor (beta chain) appears in the sequencing data of a study of T cell repertoires in cytomegalovirus infection. Overall study context: Public signatures in TCR beta pointed to CMV infection and matching HLA type.

Study findings and constraints: Summed frequency of shared TCR beta families picked out CMV carriers who also had the relevant HLA. HLA-C-restricted CMV-specific TCR beta clonotypes prevailed in the ex vivo response.

The CDR3 spans 14 residues. Trimming stripped 6 bases from V and 4 bases from J, with 13 bases between. Each CDR3 protein is one row after TCRdb ran MiXCR on the reads. The sample lists about 530,000 distinct CDR3 sequences, 26% seen once, with approximately 13% in the top ten. On this clonotype itself: Its target is unknown.

The sequence derives from a human donor in good health (CMV status not recorded). Some clones in this sample may be carry-over from other donors' samples. Material for sequencing was PBMCs. The V and J genes are TRBV12-3 or TRBV12-4 and TRBJ1-5; D possibly corresponds to TRBD1 (6 bases). The CDR3 here is CASRSDSRNQPQHF. CDR3 coding DNA: TGTGCCAGCAGATCGGACAGTAGGAATCAGCCCCAGCATTTT.